This TCR beta chain was identified in a study of radiation and T cells in renal cell carcinoma. Germline-derived CDR1 and CDR2 are SGHTA and FQGNSA. This CDR3 is built from 14 residues. The ends were cut back, 1 base at V and 3 bases at J, with 7 bases in the middle. Treatment reported: 15 Gy SBRT to primary tumor, nephrectomy 4 weeks later. TCRdb keeps only in-frame clones here, not all; method: immunoSEQ multiplex PCR. The top ten clones hold approximately 12% of a sample with under 25,000 clones, less than 65% of them seen once. The V gene is TRBV7-2, the J gene TRBJ2-1; D unclear. The source was tumor tissue, collected from a patient whose treatment included radiotherapy and nephrectomy. The clonotype comes from a woman aged 70-85 years with renal cell carcinoma. The CDR3 reads CASSLGASYNEQFF. CDR3 coding DNA: TGTGCCAGCAGCTTAGGGGCTAGCTACAATGAGCAGTTCTTC.